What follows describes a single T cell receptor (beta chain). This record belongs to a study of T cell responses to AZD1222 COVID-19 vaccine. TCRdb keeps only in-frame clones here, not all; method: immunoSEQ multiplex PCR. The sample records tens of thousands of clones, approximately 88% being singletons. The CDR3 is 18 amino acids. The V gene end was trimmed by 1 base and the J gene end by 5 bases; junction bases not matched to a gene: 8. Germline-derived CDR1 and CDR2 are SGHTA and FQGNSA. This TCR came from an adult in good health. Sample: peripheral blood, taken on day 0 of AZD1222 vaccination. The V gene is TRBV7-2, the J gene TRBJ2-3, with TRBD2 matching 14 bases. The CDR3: CASSLVSGGTSGGDTQYF. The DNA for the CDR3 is TGTGCCAGCAGCTTAGTGTCGGGCGGGACTAGCGGGGGAGATACGCAGTATTTT.